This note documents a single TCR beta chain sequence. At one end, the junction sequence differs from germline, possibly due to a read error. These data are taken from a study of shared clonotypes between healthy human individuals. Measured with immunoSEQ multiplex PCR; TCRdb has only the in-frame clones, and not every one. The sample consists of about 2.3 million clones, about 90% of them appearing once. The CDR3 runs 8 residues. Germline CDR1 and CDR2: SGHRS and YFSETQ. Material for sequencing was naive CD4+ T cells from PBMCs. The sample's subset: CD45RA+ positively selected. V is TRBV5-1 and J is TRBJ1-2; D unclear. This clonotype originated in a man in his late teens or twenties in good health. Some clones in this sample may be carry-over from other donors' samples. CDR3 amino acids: CASSLTFF. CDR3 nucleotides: TGCGCCAGCAGCTTGACCTTTTTC.